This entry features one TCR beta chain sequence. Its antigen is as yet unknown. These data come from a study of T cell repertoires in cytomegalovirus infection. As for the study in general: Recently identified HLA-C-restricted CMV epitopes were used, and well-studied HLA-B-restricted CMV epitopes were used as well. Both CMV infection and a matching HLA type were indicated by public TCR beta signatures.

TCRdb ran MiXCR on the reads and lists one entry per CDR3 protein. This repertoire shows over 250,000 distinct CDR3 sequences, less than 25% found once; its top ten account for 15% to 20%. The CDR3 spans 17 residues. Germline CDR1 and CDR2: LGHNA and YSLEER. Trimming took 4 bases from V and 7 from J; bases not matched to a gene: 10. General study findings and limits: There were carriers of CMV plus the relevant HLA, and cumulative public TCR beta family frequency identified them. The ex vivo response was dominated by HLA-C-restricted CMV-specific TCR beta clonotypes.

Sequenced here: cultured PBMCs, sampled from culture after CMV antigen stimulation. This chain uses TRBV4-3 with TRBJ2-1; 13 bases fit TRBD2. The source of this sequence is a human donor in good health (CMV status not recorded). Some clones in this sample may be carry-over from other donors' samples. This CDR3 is CASSLTGGGLAGNEQFF. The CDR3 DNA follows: TGCGCCAGCAGCCTAACAGGGGGGGGACTAGCGGGGAATGAGCAGTTCTTC.